This T cell receptor beta chain was documented in a study of OX40 agonist ivuxolimab in advanced cancers. Across the whole study: Hepatocellular carcinoma, melanoma, renal cell or head and neck cancer was diagnosed in the dose-escalation patients. Males comprised approximately 81% of the group, whose mean age was about 60 years (range roughly 23 to 90).

Findings and limits, study-wide: Also showing low normalized T-cell clonal expansion were some of the nonresponders.

For this clone: Its antigen is still unknown.

Peripheral blood came from all dose cohorts at three timepoints. Clones were sequenced by immunoSEQ multiplex PCR, and TCRdb holds only the in-frame ones, with some missing. The table records around 84,000 clones, about nine tenths of them present only once. The sequences come from CD4+ or CD8+ T cells sorted from blood, collected in a trial of the OX40 agonist ivuxolimab. The receptor was isolated from an adult with an advanced solid tumor such as melanoma, head and neck, liver or kidney cancer.

Written as DNA, the CDR3 is TGCGCCAGCAGCTTTCGAACCGGGGGTGGAACCGGGGAGCTGTTTTTT. Its protein product is CASSFRTGGGTGELFF. The rearrangement links TRBV5-1 to TRBJ2-2; a weak D match, TRBD2 (6 bases). The V gene's germline CDR1 is SGHRS and CDR2 YFSETQ. This CDR3 has 16 residues. Trimming left V 2 bases short and J 5 bases short, with 16 bases between.